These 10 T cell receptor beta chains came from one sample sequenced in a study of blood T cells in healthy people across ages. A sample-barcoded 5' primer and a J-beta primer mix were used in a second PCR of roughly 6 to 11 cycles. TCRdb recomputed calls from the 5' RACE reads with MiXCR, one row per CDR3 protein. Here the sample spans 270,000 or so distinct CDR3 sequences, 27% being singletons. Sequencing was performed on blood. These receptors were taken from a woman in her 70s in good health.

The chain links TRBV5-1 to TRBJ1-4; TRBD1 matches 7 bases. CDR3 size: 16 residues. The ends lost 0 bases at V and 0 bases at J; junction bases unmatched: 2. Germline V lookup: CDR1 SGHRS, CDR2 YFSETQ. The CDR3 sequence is CASSLGDSATNEKLFF. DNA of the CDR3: TGCGCCAGCAGCTTGGGGGACAGTGCAACTAATGAAAAACTGTTTTTT.

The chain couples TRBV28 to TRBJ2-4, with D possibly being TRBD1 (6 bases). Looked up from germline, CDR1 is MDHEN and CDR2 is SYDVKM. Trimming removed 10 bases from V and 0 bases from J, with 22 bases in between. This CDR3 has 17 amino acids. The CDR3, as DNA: TGTGCCACGCACAGGGAAGGGCAGGTCGGAGCCAAAAACATTCAGTACTTC. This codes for CATHREGQVGAKNIQYF.

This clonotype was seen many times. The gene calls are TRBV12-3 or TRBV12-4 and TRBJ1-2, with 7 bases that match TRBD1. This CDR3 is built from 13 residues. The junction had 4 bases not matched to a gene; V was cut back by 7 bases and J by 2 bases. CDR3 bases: TGTGCCAGCACCCCGACAGGGAACTATGGCTACACCTTC. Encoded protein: CASTPTGNYGYTF.

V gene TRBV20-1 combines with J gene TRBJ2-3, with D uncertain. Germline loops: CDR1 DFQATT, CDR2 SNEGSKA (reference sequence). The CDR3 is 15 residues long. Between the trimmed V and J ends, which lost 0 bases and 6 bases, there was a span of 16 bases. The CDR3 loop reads CSARDAGTVLDTQYF. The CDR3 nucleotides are TGCAGTGCTAGAGACGCAGGAACTGTGCTCGATACGCAGTATTTT.

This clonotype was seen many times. The CDR3 sequence: CASSLAFRDYPQETQYF. The CDR3 coding sequence is TGTGCCAGCAGCTTAGCATTCCGGGACTACCCCCAAGAGACCCAGTACTTC. The chain couples TRBV7-8 to TRBJ2-5; TRBD2 matches 7 bases. Germline loops: CDR1 SGHVS, CDR2 FQNEAQ. The ends lost 0 bases at V and 1 base at J; junction bases unmatched: 8. This CDR3 comprises 17 residues. Full variable domain (outside the CDR3, taken from reference TRBV7-8 and TRBJ2-5): GAGVSQSPRYKVAKRGQDVALRCDPISGHVSLFWYQQALGQGPEFLTYFQNEAQLDKSGLPSDRFFAERPEGSVSTLKIQRTQQEDSAVYLCASSLAFRDYPQETQYFGPGTRLLVL.

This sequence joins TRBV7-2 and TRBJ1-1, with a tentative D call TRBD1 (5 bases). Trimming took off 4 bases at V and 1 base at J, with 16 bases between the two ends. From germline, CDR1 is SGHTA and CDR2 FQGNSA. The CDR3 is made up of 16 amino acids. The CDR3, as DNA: TGTGCCAGCAGCTCGGGGCTGAGGAGGGGGAACACTGAAGCTTTCTTT. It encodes CASSSGLRRGNTEAFF.

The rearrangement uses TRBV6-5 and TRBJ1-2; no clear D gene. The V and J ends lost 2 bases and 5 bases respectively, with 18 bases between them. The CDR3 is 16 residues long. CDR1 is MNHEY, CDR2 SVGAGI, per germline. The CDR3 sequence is CASSYGGTSGGYGYTF. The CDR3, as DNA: TGTGCCAGCAGTTACGGTGGCACCTCAGGAGGATATGGCTACACCTTC.

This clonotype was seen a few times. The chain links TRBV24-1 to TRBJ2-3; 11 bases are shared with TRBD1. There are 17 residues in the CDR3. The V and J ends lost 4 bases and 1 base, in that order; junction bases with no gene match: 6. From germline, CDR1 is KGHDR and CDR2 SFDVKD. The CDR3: CATSESGTGGRTDTQYF. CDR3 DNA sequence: TGTGCCACCAGTGAGTCCGGGACAGGGGGGCGCACAGATACGCAGTATTTT.

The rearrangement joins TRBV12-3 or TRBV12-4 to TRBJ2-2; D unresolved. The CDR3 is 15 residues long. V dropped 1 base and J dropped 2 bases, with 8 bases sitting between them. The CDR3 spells CASSLVRPNTGELFF. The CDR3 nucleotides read TGTGCCAGCAGTTTAGTTCGGCCAAACACCGGGGAGCTGTTTTTT.

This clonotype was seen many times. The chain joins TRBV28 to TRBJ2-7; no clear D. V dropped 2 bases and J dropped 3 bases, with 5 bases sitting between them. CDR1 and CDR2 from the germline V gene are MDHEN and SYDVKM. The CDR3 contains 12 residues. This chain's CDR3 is CASSLGYYEQYF. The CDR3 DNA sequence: TGTGCCAGCAGTTTAGGATACTACGAGCAGTACTTC.